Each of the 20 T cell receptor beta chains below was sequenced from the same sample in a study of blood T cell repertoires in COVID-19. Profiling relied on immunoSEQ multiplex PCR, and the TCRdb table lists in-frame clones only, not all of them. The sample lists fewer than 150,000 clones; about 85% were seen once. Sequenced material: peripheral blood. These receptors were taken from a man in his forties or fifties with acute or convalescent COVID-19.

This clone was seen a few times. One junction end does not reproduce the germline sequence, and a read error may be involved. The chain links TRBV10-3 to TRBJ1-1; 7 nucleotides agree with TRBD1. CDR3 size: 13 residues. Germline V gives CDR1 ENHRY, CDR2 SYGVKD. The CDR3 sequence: CAIRPTGNSEAFF. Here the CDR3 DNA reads TGTGCCATCAGACCGACAGGGAACTCTGAAGCTTTCTTT.

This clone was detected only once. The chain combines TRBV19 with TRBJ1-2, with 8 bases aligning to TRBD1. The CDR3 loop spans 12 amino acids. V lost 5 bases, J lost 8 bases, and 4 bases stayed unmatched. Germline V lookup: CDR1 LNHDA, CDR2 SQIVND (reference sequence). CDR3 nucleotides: TGTGCCAGTAGTCAGGGGGCTAACGGCTACACCTTC. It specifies CASSQGANGYTF. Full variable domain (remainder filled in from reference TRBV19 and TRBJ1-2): DGGITQSPKYLFRKEGQNVTLSCEQNLNHDAMYWYRQDPGQGLRLIYYSQIVNDFQKGDIAEGYSVSREKKESFPLTVTSAQKNPTAFYLCASSQGANGYTFGSGTRLTVV.

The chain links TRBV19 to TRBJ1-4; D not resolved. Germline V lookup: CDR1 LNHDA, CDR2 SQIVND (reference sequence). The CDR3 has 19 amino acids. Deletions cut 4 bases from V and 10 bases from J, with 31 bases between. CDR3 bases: TGTGCCAGTAGTAATATAATGAGGAGATCCCTCGGTTATCTATCAAAACTGTTTTTT. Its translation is CASSNIMRRSLGYLSKLFF.

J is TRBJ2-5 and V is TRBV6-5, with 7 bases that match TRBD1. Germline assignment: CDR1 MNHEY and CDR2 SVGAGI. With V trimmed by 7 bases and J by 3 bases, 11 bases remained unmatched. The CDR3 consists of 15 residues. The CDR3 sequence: CASTLTGPSKETQYF. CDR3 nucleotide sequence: TGTGCCAGCACCTTGACAGGGCCCTCTAAAGAGACCCAGTACTTC.

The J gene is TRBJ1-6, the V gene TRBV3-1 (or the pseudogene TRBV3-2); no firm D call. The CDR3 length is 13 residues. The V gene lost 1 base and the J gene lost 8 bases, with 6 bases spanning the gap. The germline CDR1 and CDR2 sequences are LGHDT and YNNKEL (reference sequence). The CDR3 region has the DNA TGTGCCAGCAGCCAAGCCCCAGATTCACCCCTCCACTTT. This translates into CASSQAPDSPLHF.

The CDR3 is CAISDTGKYGNTIYF. CDR3 in DNA: TGTGCCATCAGTGACACAGGGAAGTATGGAAACACCATATATTTT. The chain uses TRBV10-3 and TRBJ1-3; D is perhaps TRBD1 (6 bases). Trimming stripped 3 bases from V and 3 bases from J, with 12 bases between. CDR3 length equals 15 residues. Germline assignment: CDR1 ENHRY and CDR2 SYGVKD.

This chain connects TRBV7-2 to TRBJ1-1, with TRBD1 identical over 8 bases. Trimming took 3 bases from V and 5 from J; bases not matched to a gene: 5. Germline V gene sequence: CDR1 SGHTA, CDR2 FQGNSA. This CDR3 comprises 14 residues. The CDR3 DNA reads TGTGCCAGCAGCTTCCAGGGGGCCGGGACTGAAGCTTTCTTT. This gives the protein CASSFQGAGTEAFF.

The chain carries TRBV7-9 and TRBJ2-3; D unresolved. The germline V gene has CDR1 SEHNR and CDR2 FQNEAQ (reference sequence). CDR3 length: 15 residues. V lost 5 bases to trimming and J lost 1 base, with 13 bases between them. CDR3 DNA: TGTGCCAGCAGCCAAGAGGAGACTCGCACAGATACGCAGTATTTT. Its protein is CASSQEETRTDTQYF.

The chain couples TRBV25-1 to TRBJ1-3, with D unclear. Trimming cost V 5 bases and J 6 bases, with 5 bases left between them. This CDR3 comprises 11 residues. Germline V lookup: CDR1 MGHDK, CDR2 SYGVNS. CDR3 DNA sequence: TGTGCCAGCAGTTCCTCAAACACCATATATTTT. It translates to CASSSSNTIYF.

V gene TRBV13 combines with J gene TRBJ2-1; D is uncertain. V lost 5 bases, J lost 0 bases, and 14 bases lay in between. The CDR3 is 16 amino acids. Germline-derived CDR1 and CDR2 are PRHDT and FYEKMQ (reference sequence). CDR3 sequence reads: CASSQESMSSYNEQFF. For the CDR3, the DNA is TGTGCCAGCAGCCAAGAGAGCATGAGCTCCTACAATGAGCAGTTCTTC.

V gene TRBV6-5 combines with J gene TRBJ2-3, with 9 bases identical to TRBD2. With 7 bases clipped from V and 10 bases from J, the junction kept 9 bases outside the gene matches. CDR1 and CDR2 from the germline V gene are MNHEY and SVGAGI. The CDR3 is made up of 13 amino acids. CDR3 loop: CASTDSGGLAQYF. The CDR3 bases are TGTGCCAGCACGGATAGCGGGGGACTTGCGCAGTATTTT.

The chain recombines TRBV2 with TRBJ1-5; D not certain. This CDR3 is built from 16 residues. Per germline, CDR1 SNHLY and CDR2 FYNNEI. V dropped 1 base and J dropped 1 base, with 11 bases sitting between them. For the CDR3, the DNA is TGTGCCAGCAGTGAAGGGTGGGCCCTCAGCAATCAGCCCCAGCATTTT. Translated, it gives CASSEGWALSNQPQHF.

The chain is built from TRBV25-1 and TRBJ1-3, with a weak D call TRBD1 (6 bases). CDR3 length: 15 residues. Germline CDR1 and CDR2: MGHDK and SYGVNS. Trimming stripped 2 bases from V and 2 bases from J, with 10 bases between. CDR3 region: CASSETGYPGNTIYF. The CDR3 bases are TGTGCCAGCAGTGAAACAGGGTACCCTGGAAACACCATATATTTT. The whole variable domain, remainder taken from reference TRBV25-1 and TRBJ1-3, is EADIYQTPRYLVIGTGKKITLECSQTMGHDKMYWYQQDPGMELHLIHYSYGVNSTEKGDLSSESTVSRIRTEHFPLTLESARPSHTSQYLCASSETGYPGNTIYFGEGSWLTVV.

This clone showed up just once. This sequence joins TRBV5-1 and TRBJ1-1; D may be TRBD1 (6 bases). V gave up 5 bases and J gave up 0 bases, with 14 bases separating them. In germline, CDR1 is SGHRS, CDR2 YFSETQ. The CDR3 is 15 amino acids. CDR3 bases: TGCGCCAGCAGGCCCGGACAGTTAATGAACACTGAAGCTTTCTTT. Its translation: CASRPGQLMNTEAFF.

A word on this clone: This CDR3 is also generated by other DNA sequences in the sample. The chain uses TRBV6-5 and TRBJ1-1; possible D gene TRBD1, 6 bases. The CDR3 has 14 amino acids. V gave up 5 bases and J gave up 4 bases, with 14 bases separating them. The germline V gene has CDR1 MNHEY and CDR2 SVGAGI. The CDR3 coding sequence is TGTGCCAGCAGTACTCGACAGGTACTCACTGAAGCTTTCTTT. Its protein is CASSTRQVLTEAFF.

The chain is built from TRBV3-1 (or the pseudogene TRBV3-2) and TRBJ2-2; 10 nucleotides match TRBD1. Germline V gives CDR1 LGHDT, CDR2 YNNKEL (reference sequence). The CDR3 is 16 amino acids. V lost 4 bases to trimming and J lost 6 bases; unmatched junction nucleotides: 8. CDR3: CASSPFRGQGSGELFF. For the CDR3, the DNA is TGTGCCAGCAGCCCTTTTAGGGGACAGGGGTCCGGGGAGCTGTTTTTT.

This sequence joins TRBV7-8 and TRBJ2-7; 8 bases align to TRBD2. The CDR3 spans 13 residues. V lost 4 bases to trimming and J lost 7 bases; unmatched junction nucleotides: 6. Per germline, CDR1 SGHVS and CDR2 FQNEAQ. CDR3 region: CASSSGLAMEQYV. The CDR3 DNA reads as TGTGCCAGCAGCTCTGGACTAGCCATGGAGCAGTACGTC.

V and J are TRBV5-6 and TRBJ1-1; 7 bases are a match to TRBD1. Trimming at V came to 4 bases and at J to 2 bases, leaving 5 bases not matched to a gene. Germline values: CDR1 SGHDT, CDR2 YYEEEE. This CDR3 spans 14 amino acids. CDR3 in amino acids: CASSGDRVNTEAFF. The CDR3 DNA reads TGTGCCAGCAGCGGAGACAGGGTCAACACTGAAGCTTTCTTT. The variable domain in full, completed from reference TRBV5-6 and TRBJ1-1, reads DAGVTQSPTHLIKTRGQQVTLRCSPKSGHDTVSWYQQALGQGPQFIFQYYEEEERQRGNFPDRFSGHQFPNYSSELNVNALLLGDSALYLCASSGDRVNTEAFFGQGTRLTVV.

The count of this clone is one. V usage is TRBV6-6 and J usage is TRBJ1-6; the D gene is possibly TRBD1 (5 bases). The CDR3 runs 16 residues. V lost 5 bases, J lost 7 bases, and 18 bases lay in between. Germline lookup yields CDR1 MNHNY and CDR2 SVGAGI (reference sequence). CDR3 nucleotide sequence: TGTGCCAGCAGTATCAGGGTTCCCTATGGCAATTCACCCCTCCACTTT. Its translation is CASSIRVPYGNSPLHF.

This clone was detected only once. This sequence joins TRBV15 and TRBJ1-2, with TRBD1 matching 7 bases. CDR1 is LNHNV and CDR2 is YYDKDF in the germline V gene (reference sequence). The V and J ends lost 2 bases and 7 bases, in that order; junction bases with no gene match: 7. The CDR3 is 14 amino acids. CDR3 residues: CATSRNRGKGGYTF. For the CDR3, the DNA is TGTGCCACCAGCAGAAACAGGGGAAAAGGTGGCTACACCTTC. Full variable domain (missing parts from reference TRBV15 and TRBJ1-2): DAMVIQNPRYQVTQFGKPVTLSCSQTLNHNVMYWYQQKSSQAPKLLFHYYDKDFNNEADTPDNFQSRRPNTSFCFLDIRSPGLGDTAMYLCATSRNRGKGGYTFGSGTRLTVV.